The sequence of this TCR beta chain was determined in a study of T cell responses to AZD1222 COVID-19 vaccine (dated by TCRdb to the early 2020s). In the study overall: AZD1222 recipients with second doses at about 4 weeks or about 12 weeks were pooled, because spike-specific TCR depth and breadth did not differ between schedules. A total of 230 to 250 trial participants underwent TCR sequencing, of whom some 200 had received two doses of AZD1222 and roughly 26 had received two doses of the MenACWY control vaccine. Trial participants were enrolled into age subgroups of 18-55, 56-69 and 70-plus years, which contained 148, 28 and 57 TCR-sequenced participants, respectively. Overall results and qualifications from the work: In the small 56-69-year group, the increase in depth fell short of significance, most likely because of low power. Because no day 14 peak-response samples were available, repertoires were characterized only after the peak T cell response. Conclusions about previously exposed vaccinees are limited because only a handful of AZD1222 recipients were SARS-CoV-2 seropositive at baseline. After two AZD1222 doses, spike-specific TCR breadth and depth were significantly higher than at day 0 and than in MenACWY recipients. Epitopes outside the regions mutated in the B.1.351 and B.1.1.7 variants were reportedly recognized by nearly half of the unique spike-specific TCRs. Vaccine-associated CD4 TCRs spanned the whole spike protein, with dominant responses in regions 160-218 and 743-854. Participants were mostly white British, with more females than males. The authors suggested clonal diversity may have been underestimated.

The time point label corresponds to: baseline before first vaccination. Samples from vaccinated people were obtained from the UK trials COV001 and COV002, which included a single-blind randomized controlled phase 2/3 trial of AZD1222 (ChAdOx1 nCoV-19) in healthy adults. Trial participant PBMC samples were collected at day 0 and day 28 after the second dose for TCRbeta chain sequencing. The CDR3 regions of human TCRbeta chains were analyzed by immunosequencing. Processing in the source paper ran as follows. Repertoire TCRs were matched against a reference library of SARS-CoV-2-specific TCRs generated with the MIRA antigen-specificity platform. Breadth was defined as the fraction of unique TCRs that were SARS-CoV-2-associated, and depth was defined as the fraction of total T cells that were SARS-CoV-2-associated. Using the MIRA data, each spike-specific TCR was assigned both to the spike region to which the TCR was reactive and to a CD4 or CD8 class. Log10-transformed breadth and depth values were compared by one-way ANOVA with Sidak's multiple comparisons tests. In TCRdb, the immuneACCESS table is reduced to in-frame sequences with V and J assigned. These tables do not hold every clone; where another copy was compared, an unresolved V gene accounts for under half, and the others remain unexplained. The DNA was the basis for D and trimming; V, J and clone size are from that table. The sample yields some 130,000 clones; about 93% were counted once. The top ten clones comprise 3.5% to 4.5% of the sample.

Comments on this clone: This clone's antigen is unknown. Nothing much larger sits one base from this clone, and base qualities are not available.

The TCR sequence derives from an adult in good health. The specimen was peripheral blood, collected on day 0 of AZD1222 vaccination.

This receptor has the CDR3 CAISETTGYSEQYF. The nucleotide sequence reads as follows: TGTGCCATCAGTGAGACCACAGGGTACTCCGAGCAGTACTTC. The rearranged segments are TRBV10-3 and TRBJ2-7, with a tentative D gene TRBD1 over 6 matching bases. Trimming costs V 2 bases and J 6 bases, and their ends lie 14 bases apart. From the germline V gene, CDR1 is ENHRY and CDR2 is SYGVKD. The CDR3, cysteine through phenylalanine, is 14 amino acids long. Just CDR3 DNA is preserved here, 42 bases in frame from base 1.